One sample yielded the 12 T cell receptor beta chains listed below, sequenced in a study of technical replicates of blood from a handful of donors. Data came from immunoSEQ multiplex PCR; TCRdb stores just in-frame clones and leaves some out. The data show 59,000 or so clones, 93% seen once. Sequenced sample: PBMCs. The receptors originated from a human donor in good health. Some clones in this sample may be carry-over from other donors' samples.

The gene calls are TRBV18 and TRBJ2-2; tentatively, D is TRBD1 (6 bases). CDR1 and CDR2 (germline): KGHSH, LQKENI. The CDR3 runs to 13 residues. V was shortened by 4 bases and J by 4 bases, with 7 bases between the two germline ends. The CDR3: CASSQGGTGELFF. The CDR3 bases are TGTGCCAGCTCACAAGGGGGCACCGGGGAGCTGTTTTTT.

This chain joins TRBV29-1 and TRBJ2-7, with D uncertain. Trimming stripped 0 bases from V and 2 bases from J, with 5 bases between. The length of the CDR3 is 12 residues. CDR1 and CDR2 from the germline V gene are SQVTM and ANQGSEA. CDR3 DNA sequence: TGCAGCGTTGAAGATCTTACCTACGAGCAGTACTTC. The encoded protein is CSVEDLTYEQYF.

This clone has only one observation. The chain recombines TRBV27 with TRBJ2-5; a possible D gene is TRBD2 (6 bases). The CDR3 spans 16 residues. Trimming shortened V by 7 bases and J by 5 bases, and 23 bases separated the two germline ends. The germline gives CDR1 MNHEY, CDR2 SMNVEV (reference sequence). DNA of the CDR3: TGTGCCAGCACCCTTTTGATCCCCCCCGCGGGGGAGACCCAGTACTTC. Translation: CASTLLIPPAGETQYF.

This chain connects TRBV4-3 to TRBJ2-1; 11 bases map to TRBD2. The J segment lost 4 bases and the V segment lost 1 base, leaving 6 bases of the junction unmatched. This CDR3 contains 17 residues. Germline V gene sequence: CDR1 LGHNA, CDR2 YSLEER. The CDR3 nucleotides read TGCGCCAGCAGCCAAGGCTATGCTAGCGGGGGGTACAATGAGCAGTTCTTC. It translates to CASSQGYASGGYNEQFF.

CDR3 coding DNA: TGTGCCAGCAGCCCAACCTTACAGGGCGGCTATGGCTACACCTTC. It encodes CASSPTLQGGYGYTF. This chain connects TRBV7-2 to TRBJ1-2, with a possible D match to TRBD1 (6 bases). The germline V gene encodes CDR1 SGHTA and CDR2 FQGNSA. This CDR3 region has 15 residues. The V gene lost 5 bases and the J gene lost 4 bases, with 17 bases spanning the gap.

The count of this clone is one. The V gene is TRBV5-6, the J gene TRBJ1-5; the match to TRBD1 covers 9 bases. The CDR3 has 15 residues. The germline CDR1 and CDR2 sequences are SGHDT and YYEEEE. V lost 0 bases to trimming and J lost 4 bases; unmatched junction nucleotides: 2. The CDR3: CASSLGTGENQPQHF. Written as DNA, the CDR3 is TGTGCCAGCAGCTTGGGGACAGGGGAAAATCAGCCCCAGCATTTT.

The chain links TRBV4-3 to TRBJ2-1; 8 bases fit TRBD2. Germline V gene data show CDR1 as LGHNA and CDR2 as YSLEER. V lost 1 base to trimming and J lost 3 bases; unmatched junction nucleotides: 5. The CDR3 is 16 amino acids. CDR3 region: CASSQVLLADYNEQFF. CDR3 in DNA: TGCGCCAGCAGCCAAGTCTTACTAGCGGACTACAATGAGCAGTTCTTC.

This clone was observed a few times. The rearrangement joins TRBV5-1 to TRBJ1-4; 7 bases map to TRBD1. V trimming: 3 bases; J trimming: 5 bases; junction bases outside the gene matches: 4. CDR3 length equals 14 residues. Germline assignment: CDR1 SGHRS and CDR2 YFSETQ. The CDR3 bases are TGCGCCAGCAGCTGGGACAGAGGGAATGAAAAACTGTTTTTT. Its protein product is CASSWDRGNEKLFF.

The CDR3 here is CASRAGGRETQYF. The CDR3 DNA reads as TGTGCCAGCAGAGCGGGGGGGCGTGAGACCCAGTACTTC. The chain couples TRBV6-5 to TRBJ2-5; 10 nucleotides align to TRBD2. The CDR3 covers 13 residues. V lost 6 bases, J lost 5 bases, and 3 bases stayed unmatched. Germline values: CDR1 MNHEY, CDR2 SVGAGI.

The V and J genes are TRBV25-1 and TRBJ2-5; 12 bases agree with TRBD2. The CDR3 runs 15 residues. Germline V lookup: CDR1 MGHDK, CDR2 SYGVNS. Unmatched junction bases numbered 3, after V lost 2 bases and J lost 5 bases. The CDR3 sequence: CASSEGGLAGETQYF. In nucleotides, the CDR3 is TGTGCCAGCAGTGAAGGCGGACTAGCGGGGGAGACCCAGTACTTC.

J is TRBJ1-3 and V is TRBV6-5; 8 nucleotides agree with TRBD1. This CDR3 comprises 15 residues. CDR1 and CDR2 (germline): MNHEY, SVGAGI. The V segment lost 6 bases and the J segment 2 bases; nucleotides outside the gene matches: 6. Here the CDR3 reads CASRRDRGAGNTIYF. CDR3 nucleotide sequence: TGTGCCAGCAGACGCGACAGGGGAGCTGGAAACACCATATATTTT.

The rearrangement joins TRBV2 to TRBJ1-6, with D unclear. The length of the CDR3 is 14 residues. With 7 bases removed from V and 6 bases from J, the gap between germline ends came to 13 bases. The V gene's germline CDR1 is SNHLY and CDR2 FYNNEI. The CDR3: CASTGEGFNSPLHF. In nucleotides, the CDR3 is TGTGCCAGCACCGGGGAGGGTTTTAATTCACCCCTCCACTTT.